This record looks at one TCR beta chain sequence and its context. Its antigen is currently unknown. Sequencing was performed with immunoSEQ multiplex PCR; in TCRdb, only in-frame clones are kept and a portion is missing. The data show approximately 140,000 clones, over 85% seen once. These data are taken from a study of T cell responses to AZD1222 COVID-19 vaccine. Study-wide results and limits: A reported finding is that nearly half of spike-specific TCRs target unmutated variant regions. The donors showed a predominance of white British ancestry and of females, with possible underestimation of clonal diversity. Increased Spike-specific TCR breadth and depth were observed after two AZD1222 doses.

The CDR3 spans 13 residues. The V end lost 5 bases, the J end lost 0 bases, and 7 bases lay between the germline ends. The chain recombines TRBV12-3 or TRBV12-4 with TRBJ1-1; D is unclear. This TCR came from an adult in good health. The sample in question was peripheral blood, obtained on day 0 of MenACWY control vaccination. DNA of the CDR3: TGTGCCAGCAGTGTTAGGTTGAACACTGAAGCTTTCTTT. As protein: CASSVRLNTEAFF.